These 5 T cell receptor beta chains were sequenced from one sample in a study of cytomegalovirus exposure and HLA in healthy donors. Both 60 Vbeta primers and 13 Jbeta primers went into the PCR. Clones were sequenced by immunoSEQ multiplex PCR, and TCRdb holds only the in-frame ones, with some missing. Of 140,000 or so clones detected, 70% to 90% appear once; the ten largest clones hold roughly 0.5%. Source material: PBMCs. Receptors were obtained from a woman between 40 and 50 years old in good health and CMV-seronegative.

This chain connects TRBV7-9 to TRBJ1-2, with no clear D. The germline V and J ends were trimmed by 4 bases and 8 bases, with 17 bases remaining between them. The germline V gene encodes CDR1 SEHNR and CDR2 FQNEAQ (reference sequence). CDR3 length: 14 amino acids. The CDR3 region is CASSSPNSVKGYTF. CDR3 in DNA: TGTGCCAGCAGCTCGCCTAACAGTGTTAAGGGCTACACCTTC.

CDR3 protein: CASSKVAAYNEQFF. The CDR3 nucleotides read TGTGCCAGTAGTAAAGTGGCAGCCTACAATGAGCAGTTCTTC. V is TRBV19 and J is TRBJ2-1; D remains unclear. V lost 4 bases to trimming and J lost 2 bases, with 9 bases between them. The CDR3 consists of 14 residues. Per the germline V gene, CDR1 is LNHDA and CDR2 is SQIVND (reference sequence).

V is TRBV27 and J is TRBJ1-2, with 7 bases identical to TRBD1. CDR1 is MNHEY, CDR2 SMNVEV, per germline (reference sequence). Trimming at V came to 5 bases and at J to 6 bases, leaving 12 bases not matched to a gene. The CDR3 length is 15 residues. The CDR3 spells CASSEHQGGVDGYTF. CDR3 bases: TGTGCCAGCAGTGAACATCAGGGGGGTGTTGATGGCTACACCTTC.

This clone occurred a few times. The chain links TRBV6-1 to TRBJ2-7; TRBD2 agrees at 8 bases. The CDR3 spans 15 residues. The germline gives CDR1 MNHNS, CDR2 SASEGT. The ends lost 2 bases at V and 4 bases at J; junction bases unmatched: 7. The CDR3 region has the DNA TGTGCCAGCAGTGAAATCAGCGGGGGCCTTTACGAGCAGTACTTC. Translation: CASSEISGGLYEQYF.

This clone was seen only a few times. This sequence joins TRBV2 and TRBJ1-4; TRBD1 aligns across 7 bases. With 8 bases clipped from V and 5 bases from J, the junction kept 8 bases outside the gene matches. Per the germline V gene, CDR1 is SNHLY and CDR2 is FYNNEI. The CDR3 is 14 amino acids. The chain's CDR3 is CASCSTGRNEKLFF. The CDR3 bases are TGTGCCAGCTGCTCGACAGGGAGGAATGAAAAACTGTTTTTT.